Below are 3 T cell receptor beta chains sequenced from a single sample in a study of T cells in Graves' hyperthyroidism and ophthalmopathy. Researchers took RNA transcripts and amplified the TCR beta CDR3 regions from them. HTBI primers were used for first-round RT-PCR of the TCR CDR3. TCRdb re-called the multiplex PCR reads through MiXCR, storing one row per CDR3 protein. The sample consists of roughly 30,000 distinct CDR3 sequences, 40% to 55% of them appearing once. The sample comprised blood. These receptors were obtained from a woman aged 25 to 45 with Graves' hyperthyroidism.

Concerning this clonotype itself: A single base separates this from a much larger clone, so it may be a read error. Likely a read error: the CDR3 ends without its conserved phenylalanine or tryptophan. The rearrangement joins TRBV28 to TRBJ1-1; 8 nucleotides agree with TRBD1. Germline assignment: CDR1 MDHEN and CDR2 SYDVKM. The CDR3 totals 15 residues. CDR3 protein: CASSSSWTGNPEAFC. In DNA form, the CDR3 reads TGTGCCAGCAGTTCCTCCTGGACAGGGAACCCTGAAGCTTTCTGT.

This chain uses TRBV9 with TRBJ2-1; D is unresolved. Germline CDR1 is SGDLS and CDR2 is YYNGEE. The CDR3 runs 15 residues. V lost 1 base and J lost 0, with 8 bases in between. CDR3 nucleotide sequence: TGTGCCAGCAGCGTAACAGCGAGCTCCTACAATGAGCAGTTCTTC. It translates to CASSVTASSYNEQFF.

This clonotype was detected many times. This rearrangement joins TRBV3-1 to TRBJ2-1; D gene ambiguous. V dropped 0 bases and J dropped 6 bases, with 12 bases sitting between them. Looked up from germline, CDR1 is LGHDT and CDR2 is YNNKEL (reference sequence). This CDR3 has 15 residues. The CDR3 coding sequence is TGTGCCAGCAGCCAAGATACCCAGCTATTCAATGAGCAGTTCTTC. This encodes CASSQDTQLFNEQFF.